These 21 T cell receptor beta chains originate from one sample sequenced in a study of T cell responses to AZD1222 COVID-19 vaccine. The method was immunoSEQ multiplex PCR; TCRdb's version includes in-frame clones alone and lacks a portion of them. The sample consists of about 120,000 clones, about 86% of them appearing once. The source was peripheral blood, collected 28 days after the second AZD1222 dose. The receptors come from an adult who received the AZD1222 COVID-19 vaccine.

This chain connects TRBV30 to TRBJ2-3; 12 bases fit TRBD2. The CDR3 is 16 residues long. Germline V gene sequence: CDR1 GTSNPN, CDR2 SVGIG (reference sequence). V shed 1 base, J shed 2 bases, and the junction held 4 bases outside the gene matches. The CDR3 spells CAWSGSSGGATDTQYF. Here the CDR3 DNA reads TGTGCCTGGAGTGGATCTAGCGGGGGGGCCACAGATACGCAGTATTTT.

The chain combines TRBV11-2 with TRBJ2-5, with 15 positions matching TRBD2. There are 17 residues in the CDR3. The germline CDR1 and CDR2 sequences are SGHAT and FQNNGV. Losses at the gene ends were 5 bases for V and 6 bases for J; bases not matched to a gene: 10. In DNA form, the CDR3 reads TGTGCCAGCAGCCCTCAGCTAGGACTAGCGGGGGGGAAGACCCAGTACTTC. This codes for CASSPQLGLAGGKTQYF.

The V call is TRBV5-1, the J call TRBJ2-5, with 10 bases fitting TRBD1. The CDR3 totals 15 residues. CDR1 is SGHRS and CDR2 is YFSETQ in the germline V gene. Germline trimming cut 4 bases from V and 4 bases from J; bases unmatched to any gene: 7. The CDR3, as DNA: TGCGCCAGCAGCGGAAGGGACAGGGGAGGAGAGACCCAGTACTTC. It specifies CASSGRDRGGETQYF.

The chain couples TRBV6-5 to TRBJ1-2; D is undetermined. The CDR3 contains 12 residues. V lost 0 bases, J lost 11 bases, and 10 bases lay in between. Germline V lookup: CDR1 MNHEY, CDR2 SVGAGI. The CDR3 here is CASSYSRSDYTF. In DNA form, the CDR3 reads TGTGCCAGCAGTTACTCACGGTCGGATTACACCTTC.

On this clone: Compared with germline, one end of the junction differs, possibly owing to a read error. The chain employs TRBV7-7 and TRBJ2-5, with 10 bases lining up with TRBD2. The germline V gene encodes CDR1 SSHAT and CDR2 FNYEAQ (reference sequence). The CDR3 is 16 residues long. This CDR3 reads CASSLAGGGIGETQYF. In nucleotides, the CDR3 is TGTGCTAGCAGCTTAGCGGGGGGCGGGATCGGAGAGACCCAGTACTTC.

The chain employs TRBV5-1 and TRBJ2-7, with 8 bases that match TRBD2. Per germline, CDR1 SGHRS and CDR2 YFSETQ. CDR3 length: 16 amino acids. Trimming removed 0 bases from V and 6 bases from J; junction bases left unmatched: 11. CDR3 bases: TGCGCCAGCAGCTTGGCCTCATCAGGTAGCGGGGCCGAGCAGTACTTC. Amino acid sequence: CASSLASSGSGAEQYF.

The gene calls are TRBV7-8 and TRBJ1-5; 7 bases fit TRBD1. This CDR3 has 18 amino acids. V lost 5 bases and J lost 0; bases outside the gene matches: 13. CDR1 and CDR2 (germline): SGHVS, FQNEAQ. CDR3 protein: CASSEKGQYFNSNQPQHF. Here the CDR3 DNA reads TGTGCCAGCAGCGAAAAGGGACAGTACTTTAATAGCAATCAGCCCCAGCATTTT.

This chain's CDR3 is CASSLSDGARSYGYTF. CDR3 nucleotide sequence: TGTGCCAGCAGCTTGTCTGACGGAGCAAGAAGCTATGGCTACACCTTC. The chain couples TRBV28 to TRBJ1-2; D unresolved. The germline V and J ends were trimmed by 6 bases and 4 bases, with 21 bases remaining between them. The CDR3 is 16 amino acids. Germline CDR1 is MDHEN and CDR2 is SYDVKM.

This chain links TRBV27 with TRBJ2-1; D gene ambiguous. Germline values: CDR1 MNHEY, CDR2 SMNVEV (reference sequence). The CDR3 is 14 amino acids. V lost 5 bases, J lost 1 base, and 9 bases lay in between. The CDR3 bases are TGTGCCAGCAGTCCGGGTGGATCCTACAATGAGCAGTTCTTC. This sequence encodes CASSPGGSYNEQFF.

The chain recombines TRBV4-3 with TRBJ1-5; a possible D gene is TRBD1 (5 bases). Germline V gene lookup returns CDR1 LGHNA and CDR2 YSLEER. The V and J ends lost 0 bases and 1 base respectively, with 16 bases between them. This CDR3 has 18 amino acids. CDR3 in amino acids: CASSQDLSGRLSNQPQHF. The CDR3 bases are TGCGCCAGCAGCCAAGATTTGTCAGGGAGGTTGAGCAATCAGCCCCAGCATTTT.

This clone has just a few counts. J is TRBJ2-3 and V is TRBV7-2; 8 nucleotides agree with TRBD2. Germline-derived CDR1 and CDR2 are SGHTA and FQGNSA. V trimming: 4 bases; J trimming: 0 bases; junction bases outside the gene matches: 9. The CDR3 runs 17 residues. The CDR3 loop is CASSSYSGAGSTDTQYF. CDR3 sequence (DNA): TGTGCCAGCAGCTCGTATAGCGGGGCTGGTAGCACAGATACGCAGTATTTT.

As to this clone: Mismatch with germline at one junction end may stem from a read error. DNA of the CDR3: TGTGCCAGCAGCCCGGACGGGTTT. This translates into CASSPDGF. This chain links TRBV7-8 with TRBJ1-3; D uncertain. The CDR3 sequence is 8 residues long. CDR1 SGHVS and CDR2 FQNEAQ come from the germline V gene.

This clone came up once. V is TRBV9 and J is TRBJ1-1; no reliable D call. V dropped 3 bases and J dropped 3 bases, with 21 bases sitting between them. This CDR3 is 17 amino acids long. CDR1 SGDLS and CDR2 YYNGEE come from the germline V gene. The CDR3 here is CASSETPTDPVDTEAFF. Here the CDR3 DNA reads TGTGCCAGCAGCGAAACCCCGACGGACCCAGTGGACACTGAAGCTTTCTTT.

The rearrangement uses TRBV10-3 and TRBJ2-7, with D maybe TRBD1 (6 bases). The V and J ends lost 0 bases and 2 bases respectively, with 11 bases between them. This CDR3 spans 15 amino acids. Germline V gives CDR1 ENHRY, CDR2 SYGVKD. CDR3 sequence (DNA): TGTGCCATCAGTGAGTCGCAGGGGAGAGCCTACGAGCAGTACTTC. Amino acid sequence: CAISESQGRAYEQYF.

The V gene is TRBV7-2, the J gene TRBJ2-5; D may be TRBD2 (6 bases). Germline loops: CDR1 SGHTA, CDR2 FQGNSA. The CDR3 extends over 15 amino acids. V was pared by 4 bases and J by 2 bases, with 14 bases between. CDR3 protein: CASSSHSGGQETQYF. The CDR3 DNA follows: TGTGCCAGCAGCTCCCACAGTGGGGGGCAAGAGACCCAGTACTTC.

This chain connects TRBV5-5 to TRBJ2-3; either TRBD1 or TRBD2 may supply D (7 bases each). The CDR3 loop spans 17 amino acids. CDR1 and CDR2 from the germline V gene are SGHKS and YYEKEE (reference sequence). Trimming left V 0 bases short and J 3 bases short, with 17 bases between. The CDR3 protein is CASSLARGGSGTDTQYF. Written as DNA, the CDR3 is TGTGCCAGCAGCTTGGCCAGGGGGGGATCGGGGACAGATACGCAGTATTTT. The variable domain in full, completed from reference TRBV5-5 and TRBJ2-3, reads DAGVTQSPTHLIKTRGQQVTLRCSPISGHKSVSWYQQVLGQGPQFIFQYYEKEERGRGNFPDRFSARQFPNYSSELNVNALLLGDSALYLCASSLARGGSGTDTQYFGPGTRLTVL.

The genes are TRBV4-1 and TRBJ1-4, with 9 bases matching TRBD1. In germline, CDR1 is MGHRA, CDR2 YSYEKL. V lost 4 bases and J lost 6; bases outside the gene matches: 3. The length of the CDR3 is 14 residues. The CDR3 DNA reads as TGCGCCAGCAGCCCCGGGACAGGGTATGAAAAACTGTTTTTT. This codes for CASSPGTGYEKLFF.

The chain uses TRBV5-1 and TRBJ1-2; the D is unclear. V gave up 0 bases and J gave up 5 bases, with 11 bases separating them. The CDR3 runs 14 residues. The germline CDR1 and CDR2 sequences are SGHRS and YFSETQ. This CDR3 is CASSLEPDLYGYTF. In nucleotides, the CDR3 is TGCGCCAGCAGCTTGGAACCGGACTTATATGGCTACACCTTC.

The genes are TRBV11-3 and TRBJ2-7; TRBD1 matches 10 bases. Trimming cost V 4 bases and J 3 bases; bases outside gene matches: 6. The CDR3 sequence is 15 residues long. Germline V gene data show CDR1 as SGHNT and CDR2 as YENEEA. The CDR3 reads CASSSGQGPDYEQYF. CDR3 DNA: TGTGCCAGCAGCTCGGGACAGGGGCCTGACTACGAGCAGTACTTC.

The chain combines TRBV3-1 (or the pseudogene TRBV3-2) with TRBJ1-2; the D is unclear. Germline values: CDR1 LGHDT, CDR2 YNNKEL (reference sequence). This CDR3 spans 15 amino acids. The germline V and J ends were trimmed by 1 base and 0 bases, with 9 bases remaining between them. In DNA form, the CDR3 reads TGTGCCAGCAGCCAAGGTATAATAGCTAACTATGGCTACACCTTC. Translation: CASSQGIIANYGYTF.

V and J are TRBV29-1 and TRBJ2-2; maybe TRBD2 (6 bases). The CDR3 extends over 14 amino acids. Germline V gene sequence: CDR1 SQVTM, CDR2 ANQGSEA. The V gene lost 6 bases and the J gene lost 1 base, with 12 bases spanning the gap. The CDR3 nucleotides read TGCAGCGTCCAAGGGGACTTGAACACCGGGGAGCTGTTTTTT. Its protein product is CSVQGDLNTGELFF.